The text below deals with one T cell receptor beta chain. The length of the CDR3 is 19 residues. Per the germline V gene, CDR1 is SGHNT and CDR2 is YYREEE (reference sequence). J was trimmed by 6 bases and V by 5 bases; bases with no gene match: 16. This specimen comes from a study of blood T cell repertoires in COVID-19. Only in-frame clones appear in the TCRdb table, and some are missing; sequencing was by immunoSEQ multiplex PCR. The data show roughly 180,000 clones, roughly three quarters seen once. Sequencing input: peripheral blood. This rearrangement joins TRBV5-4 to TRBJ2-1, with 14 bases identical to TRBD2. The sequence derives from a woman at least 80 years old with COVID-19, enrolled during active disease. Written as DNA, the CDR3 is TGTGCCAGCAGTACTGGACTAGCGGGGGGCCGACCGCGGGGCAATGAGCAGTTCTTC. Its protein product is CASSTGLAGGRPRGNEQFF.